This T cell receptor beta chain was found in a study of Ad26.COV2.S vaccination and SARS-CoV-2 variants. Study summary: By the intramuscular route, Ad26.COV2.S was given once, or twice 56 days apart.

The CDR3 has 14 amino acids. V shed 7 bases and J shed 2 bases, with 14 bases lying between them. Germline values: CDR1 SQVTM, CDR2 ANQGSEA. Data came from immunoSEQ multiplex PCR; TCRdb stores just in-frame clones and leaves some out. The table has 300,000 to 400,000 clones, about nine tenths seen once. Treatment defined: around 19 received Ad26.COV2.S at low or high dose, single or two shots; a few received placebo; per-sample allocation not given. Collection of the samples took place on day 63 after the first injection of vaccine or placebo. Within Boston, the person who donated was an adult of 18-55 years.

Source: peripheral blood, taken in a trial of Ad26.COV2.S vaccine versus placebo. This chain links TRBV29-1 with TRBJ1-4; no firm D call. This clonotype originated in a person between 18 and 59 years old who received the Ad26.COV2.S COVID-19 vaccine or a placebo. The CDR3 here is CSGLTFGTNEKLFF. As DNA, the CDR3 is TGCAGCGGCTTAACGTTCGGGACTAATGAAAAACTGTTTTTT.